This T cell receptor beta chain was identified in a study of blood T cell repertoires in COVID-19 (dated by TCRdb to 2018 to 2020). Looking at the study overall: The collaborator samples originated in the United States, Italy and Spain and spanned the acute and convalescent phases of COVID-19. The material from the prospective study consisted of cDNA or gDNA derived from T cells, B-cell-depleted T cells, or PBMCs. Deeply sampled blood TCRbeta repertoires from subjects exposed to, actively infected with, or recovered from COVID-19 were included in the dataset. The repertoires were released in a freely available public database intended as a resource for research on the immune response to SARS-CoV-2. Samples were obtained from the ongoing ImmuneRACE study (first 160 participants) and from 1,254 subjects provided by 6 global collaborators. Nearly every sample came with metadata listing a de-identified subject ID, COVID-19 status, age in years and sex. HLA class I and class II types, where available, came from metadata supplied by the sample provider rather than from assay-based typing. The full study reports these points: The quantity of clinical and demographic metadata differed by source and by participant and was supplied without curation.

At one collaborating source in Seattle, patients were enrolled during active infection and were followed longitudinally through the course of disease. Whole blood was collected in K2EDTA tubes by collaborating institutions according to the institutions' own protocols. For TCRbeta analysis, collaborators shipped samples as frozen whole blood, isolated PBMCs, or DNA extracted from either of those sample types. CDR1 is given as KGHDR and CDR2 as SFDVKD, both from the germline V gene. V ends up 3 bases short and J 0 bases short, with an unmatched junction base count of 3. The CDR3 contains 16 residues, cysteine and phenylalanine counted. The DNA shown is the 48-base CDR3, in frame from base 1. TCRbeta CDR3 regions were amplified from genomic DNA by means of the immunoSEQ Assay, a bias-controlled multiplex PCR. In the authors' own workflow: Within the assay, amplification of reference gene primers was used to estimate how many nucleated cells each sample contained. To quantify the absolute abundance of each unique TCRbeta CDR3 rearrangement, sequence reads were collapsed and filtered. Productive Simpson clonality was computed per sample as the square root of Simpson's diversity index over productive rearrangements. In TCRdb, the immuneACCESS table is reduced to in-frame sequences with V and J assigned. These tables do not hold every clone; where another copy was compared, an unresolved V gene accounts for under half, and the others remain unexplained. V and J calls and clone size are those listed in that table; D and trimming were worked out from the DNA. The table for this sample lists 200,000 to 300,000 clones; around 87% of them were counted only once. The ten largest clones add up to around 5% of the sample.

This clone was recorded a few times. The clone's antigen remains unknown. Base qualities are missing; no much larger clone stands one base away. The sample was peripheral blood. Rearrangement joined TRBV24-1 to TRBJ2-7, with 11 bases in between that match TRBD1. The receptor was isolated from a woman between 55 and 75 years old with COVID-19, enrolled during active disease. The CDR3 in this case is CATSDGQGASSYEQYF. The DNA sequence reads TGTGCCACCAGTGATGGACAGGGGGCCAGCTCCTACGAGCAGTACTTC.